The clone carrying this TCR beta chain was detected only a few times. The CDR3 regions of TCR beta were amplified from RNA transcripts. With the HTBI primer set, the TCR CDR3 went through a first round of RT-PCR. TCRdb re-called the multiplex PCR reads through MiXCR, storing one row per CDR3 protein. The data show 700,000 or so distinct CDR3 sequences, around 15% seen once. This specimen belongs to a study of T cells in Graves' hyperthyroidism and ophthalmopathy. The sample taken for sequencing was blood. The source of this sequence is a woman aged 50 to 60 with Graves' ophthalmopathy.

The CDR3 nucleotides read TGTGCCAGCAGCGTATCCCGGGACAGGGCTTCTTCACCCCTCCACTTT. Protein product: CASSVSRDRASSPLHF. The rearrangement uses TRBV9 and TRBJ1-6, with 9 positions matching TRBD1. V lost 1 base, J lost 9 bases, and 8 bases stayed unmatched. This CDR3 has 16 residues. Germline CDR1 SGDLS, CDR2 YYNGEE.